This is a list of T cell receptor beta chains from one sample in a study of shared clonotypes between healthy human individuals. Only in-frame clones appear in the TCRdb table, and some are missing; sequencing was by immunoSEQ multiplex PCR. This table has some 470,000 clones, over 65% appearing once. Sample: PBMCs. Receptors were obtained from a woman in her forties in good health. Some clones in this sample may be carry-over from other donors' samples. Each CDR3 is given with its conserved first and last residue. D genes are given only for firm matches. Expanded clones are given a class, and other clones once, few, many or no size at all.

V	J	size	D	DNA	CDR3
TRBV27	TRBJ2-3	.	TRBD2	TGTGCCAGCAGTCTCACTAGCGGGGGGCCAGGGTTGGATACGCAGTATTTT	CASSLTSGGPGLDTQYF
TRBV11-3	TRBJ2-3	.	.	TGTGCCAGCAGCGCCAGTCGAGGGAGCACAGATACGCAGTATTTT	CASSASRGSTDTQYF
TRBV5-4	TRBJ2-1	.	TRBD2	TGTGCCAGCAGCTTGTTGGGACTAGTTAATGAGCAGTTCTTC	CASSLLGLVNEQFF
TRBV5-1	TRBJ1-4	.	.	TGCGCCAGCAGCTTGGGGGGCGTCGCAACTAATGAAAAACTGTTTTTT	CASSLGGVATNEKLFF
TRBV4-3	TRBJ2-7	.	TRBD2	TGCGCCAGCAGCCAAGGGACTAGCGAGGTATACGAGCAGTACTTC	CASSQGTSEVYEQYF
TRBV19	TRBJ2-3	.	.	TGTGCCAGTAGTATATGGGGCGGCCCCACAGATACGCAGTATTTT	CASSIWGGPTDTQYF
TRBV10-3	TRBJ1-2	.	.	TGTGCCGCTTCCGCTCTGCGGGGGAATGGCTACACCTTC	CAASALRGNGYTF
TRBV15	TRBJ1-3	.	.	TGTGCCACCAGCCCCTCGGGGGGAAACACCATATATTTT	CATSPSGGNTIYF
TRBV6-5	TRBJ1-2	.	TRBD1	TGTGCCAGCAGCCCCCGGACAGGAGACTATGGCTACACCTTC	CASSPRTGDYGYTF
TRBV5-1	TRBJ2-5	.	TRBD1	TGCGCCAGCAGCTCGAGGGGGCAGATACAAGAGACCCAGTACTTC	CASSSRGQIQETQYF
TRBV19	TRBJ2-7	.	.	TGTGCCAGTAGTATTTCGGTTTGGGTAACCTACGAGCAGTACTTC	CASSISVWVTYEQYF
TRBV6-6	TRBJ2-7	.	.	TGTGCCAGCAGTTACCTAGCTGCCTACGAGCAGTACTTC	CASSYLAAYEQYF
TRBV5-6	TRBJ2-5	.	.	TGTGCCAGCGGACCCACGGCGCGGCCACAAGAGACCCAGTACTTC	CASGPTARPQETQYF
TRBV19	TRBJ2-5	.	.	TGTGCCAGTAGTTCCAGGGTTTTAGGCGAGACCCAGTACTTC	CASSSRVLGETQYF
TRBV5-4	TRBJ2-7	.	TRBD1	TGTGCCAGCAGCGCCCGGGACAGGGGCTACGAGCAGTACTTC	CASSARDRGYEQYF
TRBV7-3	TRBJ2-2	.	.	TGTGCCAGCAGCTTCGGCCCCCCGACCACCGGGGAGCTGTTTTTT	CASSFGPPTTGELFF
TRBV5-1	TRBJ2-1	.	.	TGCGCCAGCAGCTTGGACGGGAGCGAATACAATGAGCAGTTCTTC	CASSLDGSEYNEQFF
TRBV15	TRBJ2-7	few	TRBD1	TGTGCCACCAGCAGAGACACGGACAGGGAGCAGTACTTC	CATSRDTDREQYF
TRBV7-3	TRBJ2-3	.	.	TGTGCCAGCAGCTTATTCCCAGCAGATACGCAGTATTTT	CASSLFPADTQYF
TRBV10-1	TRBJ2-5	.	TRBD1	TGCGCCAGCAGCGGGACAGGGGGACGTGGGACCCAGTACTTC	CASSGTGGRGTQYF
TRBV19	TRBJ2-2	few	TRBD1	TGTGCCAGTAGTATAGGGACAGGGGGGGACTTTTCGAACACCGGGGAGCTGTTTTTT	CASSIGTGGDFSNTGELFF
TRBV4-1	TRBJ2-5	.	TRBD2	TGCGCCAGCAGCCAAGGACTAGCGGGAGTAGGGGGAGGGCAAGAGACCCAGTACTTC	CASSQGLAGVGGGQETQYF
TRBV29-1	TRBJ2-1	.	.	TGCAGCGGGGAAATTGCGAGCTCCTACAATGAGCAGTTCTTC	CSGEIASSYNEQFF
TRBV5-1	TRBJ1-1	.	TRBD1	TGCGCCAGCAGCTTGTCAGGGACAGGGACCACTGAAGCTTTCTTT	CASSLSGTGTTEAFF
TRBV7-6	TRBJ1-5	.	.	TGTGCCAGCAGCTTAGGTGGACAGTGGCAGCCCCAGCATTTT	CASSLGGQWQPQHF
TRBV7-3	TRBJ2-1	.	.	TGTGCCAGCAGCTTAAGAGGGACCAATGAGCAGTTCTTC	CASSLRGTNEQFF
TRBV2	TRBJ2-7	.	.	TGTGCCAGCACCGGACCCGCGCGGGGAGTTTACGAGCAGTACTTC	CASTGPARGVYEQYF
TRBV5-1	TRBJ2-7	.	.	TGCGCCAGCAGCTCGTCCGGGATGCAATCTCCCTACGAGCAGTACTTC	CASSSSGMQSPYEQYF
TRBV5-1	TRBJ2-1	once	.	TGCGCCAGCAGCTTGGCCCGGGTCACCTACAATGAGCAGTTCTTC	CASSLARVTYNEQFF
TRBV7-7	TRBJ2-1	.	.	TGTGCCAGCAGCTCCCGGGTCATTAGTGAGCAGTTCTTC	CASSSRVISEQFF
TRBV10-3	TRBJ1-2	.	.	TGTGCCATCAGTGAGTCTAACAGGGAAGCCGGCACCTTC	CAISESNREAGTF
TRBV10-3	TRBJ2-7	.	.	TGTGCCATCAGTGAGGCAACCTACGAGCAGTACTTC	CAISEATYEQYF